The clone carrying this T cell receptor beta chain was found a few times. Its antigen is still unknown. Here immunoSEQ multiplex PCR was the method, and the copy in TCRdb shows in-frame clones only, minus some. This sample has tens of thousands of clones; more than 25% occur once, and the top ten carry roughly 1.6%. The data stem from a study of sequential checkpoint blockade in melanoma. Study summary: Arm A got nivolumab then ipilimumab; arm B the reverse, 1:1. About two dozen patients had tumor biopsies before treatment and at week 13. Overall study findings and caveats: Pretreatment TIL clonality tracked with response in the nivolumab-first arm. Clinical benefit was about 30 times likelier when tumor T-cell fraction and clonality increased.

Treatment noted: randomized to nivolumab then ipilimumab (arm A) or the reverse (arm B). The CDR3 has 15 amino acids. V lost 6 bases and J lost 6; bases outside the gene matches: 9. Germline CDR1 is MNHGY and CDR2 is SAAAGT. The specimen was tumor tissue (inferred from file names), collected from a patient given nivolumab and ipilimumab in sequence. The TCR was taken from a human donor with melanoma. This sequence joins TRBV6-8 and TRBJ2-1; 9 positions match TRBD2. The CDR3 DNA reads as TGTGCCAGCAGAGAAGGTAGCGGGGGCGTCAATGAGCAGTTCTTC. Translating gives CASREGSGGVNEQFF.